These T cell receptor beta chains were read from a single sample in a study of Graves' ophthalmopathy and Graves' hyperthyroidism. TCRdb re-analysed the multiplex PCR reads in MiXCR, keeping a single row per CDR3 protein. The sample lists about 700,000 distinct CDR3 sequences; about two fifths were seen once. Sequenced: peripheral blood. These receptors originate from an adult man with Graves' ophthalmopathy. Both conserved end residues are part of each CDR3. Fields, in order: CDR3 length, V gene, CDR3 protein.

len: 19
v_gene: TRBV7-9
CDR3aa: CASSLAPAGVSSGANVLTF

len: 13
v_gene: TRBV25-1
CDR3aa: CASSEGIATEAFF

len: 16
v_gene: TRBV12-3/TRBV12-4
CDR3aa: CASSFPSTGASYGYTF

len: 16
v_gene: TRBV4-3
CDR3aa: CASSQVGQPNTGELFF

len: 17
v_gene: TRBV7-9
CDR3aa: CASSLLSPGQGGETQYF

len: 19
v_gene: TRBV6-2/TRBV6-3
CDR3aa: CASSYSFGGGPETSYEQYF

len: 14
v_gene: TRBV20-1
CDR3aa: CSARDGTSGETQYF

len: 16
v_gene: TRBV7-9
CDR3aa: CASSLEGGQGGTEAFF

len: 16
v_gene: TRBV12-3/TRBV12-4
CDR3aa: CASSLGPRTAQETQYF

len: 18
v_gene: TRBV6-5
CDR3aa: CASSYAQTGRGNTGELFF